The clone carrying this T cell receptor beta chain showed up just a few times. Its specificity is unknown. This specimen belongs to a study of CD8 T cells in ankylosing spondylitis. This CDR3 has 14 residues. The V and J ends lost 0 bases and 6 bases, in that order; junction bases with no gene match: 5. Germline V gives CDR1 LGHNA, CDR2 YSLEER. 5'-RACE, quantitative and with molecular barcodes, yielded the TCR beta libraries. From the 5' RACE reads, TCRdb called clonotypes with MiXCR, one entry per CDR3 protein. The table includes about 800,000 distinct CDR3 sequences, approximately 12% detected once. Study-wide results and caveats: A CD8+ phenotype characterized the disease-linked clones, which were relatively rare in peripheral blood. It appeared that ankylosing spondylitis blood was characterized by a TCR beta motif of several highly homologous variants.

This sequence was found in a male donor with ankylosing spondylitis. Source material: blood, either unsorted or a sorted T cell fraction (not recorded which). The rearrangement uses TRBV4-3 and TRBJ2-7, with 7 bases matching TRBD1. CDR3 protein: CASSQDRAGGEQYF. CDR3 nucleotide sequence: TGCGCCAGCAGCCAAGATAGGGCAGGGGGCGAGCAGTACTTC.